This T cell receptor beta chain was identified in a study of T cell responses to AZD1222 COVID-19 vaccine. Worth noting for this clone: The antigen is undetermined.

Findings and caveats of the study: Repertoire samples came only from after the peak T cell response. Unmutated regions of variants are reportedly targeted by nearly half of spike-specific TCRs.

The V end was cut by 0 bases, the J end by 0 bases, with 11 bases between. Germline loops: CDR1 SGHDN, CDR2 FVKESK. The CDR3 spans 16 residues. Assay used: immunoSEQ multiplex PCR; TCRdb lists only in-frame clones, some missing. The sample yields about 93,000 clones, around 89% seen once. V usage is TRBV14 and J usage is TRBJ1-1, with no clear D. The sample was peripheral blood, taken 28 days after the second AZD1222 dose. This sequence was found in an adult who received the AZD1222 COVID-19 vaccine. In nucleotides, the CDR3 is TGTGCCAGCAGCCAAGATGCTGGGGAGGTGAACACTGAAGCTTTCTTT. Protein: CASSQDAGEVNTEAFF.